This TCR beta chain was documented in a study of CD8 T cells in ankylosing spondylitis. Overall study findings and caveats: In synovial fluid and blood from reactive arthritis, some motif variants were previously reported. Ankylosing spondylitis blood seemed to carry a telltale TCR beta motif made of several highly homologous variants. The disease-linked clones had a CD8+ phenotype and low blood frequencies.

V was clipped by 5 bases and J by 0 bases; unmatched bases: 7. Germline assignment: CDR1 SGDLS and CDR2 YYNGEE. The CDR3 is 15 amino acids. In regard to this clonotype: Its antigen is still unknown.

A quantitative 5'-RACE method, one with molecular barcodes, was used to make TCR beta libraries. Via MiXCR, TCRdb re-called the 5' RACE reads, giving one row per CDR3 protein. There are 750,000 to 850,000 distinct CDR3 sequences in the sample; around 11% occur only once, and 0.45% to 0.6% lies in the top ten. V usage is TRBV9 and J usage is TRBJ2-7; 8 nucleotides align to TRBD2. This TCR was sampled from a male donor with ankylosing spondylitis. The sample taken for sequencing was blood, either unsorted or a sorted T cell fraction (not recorded which). CDR3 protein: CASSPSGLSSYEQYF. In DNA form, the CDR3 reads TGTGCCAGCAGTCCTAGCGGGCTTAGCTCCTACGAGCAGTACTTC. Complete variable domain (other parts from reference TRBV9 and TRBJ2-7): DSGVTQTPKHLITATGQRVTLRCSPRSGDLSVYWYQQSLDQGLQFLIQYYNGEERAKGNILERFSAQQFPDLHSELNLSSLELGDSALYFCASSPSGLSSYEQYFGPGTRLTVT.